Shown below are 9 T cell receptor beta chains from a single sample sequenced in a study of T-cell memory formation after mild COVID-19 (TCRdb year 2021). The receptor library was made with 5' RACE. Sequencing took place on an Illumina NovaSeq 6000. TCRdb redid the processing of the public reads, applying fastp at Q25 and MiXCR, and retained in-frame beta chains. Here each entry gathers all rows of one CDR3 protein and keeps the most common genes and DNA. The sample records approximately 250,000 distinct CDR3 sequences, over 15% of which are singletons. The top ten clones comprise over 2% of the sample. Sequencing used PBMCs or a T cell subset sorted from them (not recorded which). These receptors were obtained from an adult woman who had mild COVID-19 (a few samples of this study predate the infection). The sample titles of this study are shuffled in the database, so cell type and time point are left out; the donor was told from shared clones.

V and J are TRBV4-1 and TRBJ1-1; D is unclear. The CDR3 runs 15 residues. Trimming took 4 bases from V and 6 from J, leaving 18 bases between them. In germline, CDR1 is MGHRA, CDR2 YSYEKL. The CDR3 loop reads CASSLDRRAGAEAFF. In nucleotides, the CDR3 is TGCGCCAGCAGCCTGGATCGACGGGCGGGCGCTGAAGCTTTCTTT.

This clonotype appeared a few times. The CDR3 sequence is CAISGQPSNQPQHF. The CDR3 coding sequence is TGTGCCATCAGTGGACAGCCTAGCAATCAGCCCCAGCATTTT. This chain connects TRBV10-3 to TRBJ1-5; the D gene is possibly TRBD1 (5 bases). Germline CDR1 and CDR2: ENHRY and SYGVKD. Trimming shortened V by 4 bases and J by 0 bases, and 7 bases separated the two germline ends. CDR3 length equals 14 residues.

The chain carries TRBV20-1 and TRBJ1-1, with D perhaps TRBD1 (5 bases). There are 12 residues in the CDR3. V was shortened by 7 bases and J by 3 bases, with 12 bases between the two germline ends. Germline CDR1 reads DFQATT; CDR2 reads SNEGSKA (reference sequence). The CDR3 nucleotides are TGCAGTGTCCGAGGGGCGGACACTGAAGCTTTCTTT. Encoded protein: CSVRGADTEAFF.

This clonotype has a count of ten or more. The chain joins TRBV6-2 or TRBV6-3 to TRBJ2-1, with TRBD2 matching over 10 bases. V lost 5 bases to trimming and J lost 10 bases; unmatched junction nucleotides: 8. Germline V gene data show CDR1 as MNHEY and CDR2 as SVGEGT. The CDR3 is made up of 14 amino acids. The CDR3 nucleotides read TGTGCCAGCAGTCGCCTAGCGGGAGTATCAGAGCAGTTCTTC. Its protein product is CASSRLAGVSEQFF.

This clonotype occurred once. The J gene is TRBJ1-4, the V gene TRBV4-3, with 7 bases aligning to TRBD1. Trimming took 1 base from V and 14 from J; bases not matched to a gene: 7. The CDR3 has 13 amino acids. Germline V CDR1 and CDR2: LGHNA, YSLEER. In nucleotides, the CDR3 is TGCGCCAGCAGCCAAGGGGGCCACAGGGGCCTGTTTTTT. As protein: CASSQGGHRGLFF.

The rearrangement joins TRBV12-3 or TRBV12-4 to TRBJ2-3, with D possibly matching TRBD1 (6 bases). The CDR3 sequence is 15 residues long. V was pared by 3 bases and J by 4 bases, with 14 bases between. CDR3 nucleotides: TGTGCCAGCAGTTTGCAGGGGCTAACGGCAGATACGCAGTATTTT. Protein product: CASSLQGLTADTQYF.

The DNA of the CDR3 is TGCGCCAGCAGCCCCAGTGGACTAGCGGCGAACACCGGGGAGCTGTTTTTT. It encodes CASSPSGLAANTGELFF. The V gene is TRBV4-1, the J gene TRBJ2-2; 10 positions agree with TRBD2. CDR1 is MGHRA, CDR2 YSYEKL, per germline. V was pared by 4 bases and J by 0 bases, with 5 bases of the junction left unmatched. The CDR3 spans 17 residues.

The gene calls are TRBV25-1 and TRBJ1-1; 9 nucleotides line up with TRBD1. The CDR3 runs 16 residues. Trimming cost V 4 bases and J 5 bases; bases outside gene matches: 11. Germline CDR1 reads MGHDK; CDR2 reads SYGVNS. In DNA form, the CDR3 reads TGTGCCAGCAGTGCCGCGGGACAGGGAAGTGTTACTGAAGCTTTCTTT. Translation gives CASSAAGQGSVTEAFF.

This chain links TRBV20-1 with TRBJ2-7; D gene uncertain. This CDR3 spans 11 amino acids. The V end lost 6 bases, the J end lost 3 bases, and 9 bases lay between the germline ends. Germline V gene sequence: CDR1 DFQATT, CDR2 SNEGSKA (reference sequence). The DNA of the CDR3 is TGCAGTGCCGGCCGGGTCTACGAGCAGTACTTC. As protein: CSAGRVYEQYF.